This passage covers 29 T cell receptor beta chains from one sample sequenced in a study of blood T cell repertoires in COVID-19. The repertoire was sequenced with immunoSEQ multiplex PCR; TCRdb's copy has only in-frame clones and lacks some. The sample carries around 300,000 clones, about 86% recorded once. Sequences were obtained from peripheral blood. The receptor source for this set is a woman in her twenties or thirties who had recovered from COVID-19.

This clone showed up just once. J is TRBJ2-7 and V is TRBV6-5; D is unresolved. Germline V lookup: CDR1 MNHEY, CDR2 SVGAGI. The length of the CDR3 is 14 residues. Trimming pared 6 bases from V and 2 bases from J, leaving 14 bases between. CDR3 DNA sequence: TGTGCCAGCAGAGTACGCCTAAACCCCTACGAGCAGTACTTC. Translating gives CASRVRLNPYEQYF.

This chain connects TRBV2 to TRBJ1-6; 8 bases agree with TRBD1. J gave up 8 bases and V 6 bases, and 6 bases lay outside the gene matches. The CDR3 is 14 residues long. In germline, CDR1 is SNHLY, CDR2 FYNNEI. The CDR3 loop is CASRKDRDYSPLHF. The CDR3 DNA reads as TGTGCCAGCAGGAAGGACAGGGACTATTCACCCCTCCACTTT.

The chain combines TRBV7-9 with TRBJ1-5; 8 positions match TRBD1. The CDR3 runs 15 residues. The V segment lost 4 bases and the J segment 5 bases; nucleotides outside the gene matches: 7. From germline, CDR1 is SEHNR and CDR2 FQNEAQ (reference sequence). This CDR3 reads CASSSGQGHDQPQHF. The CDR3, as DNA: TGTGCCAGCAGCTCCGGACAGGGTCACGATCAGCCCCAGCATTTT.

The chain links TRBV27 to TRBJ2-7, with 9 nucleotides matching TRBD2. The CDR3 has 14 amino acids. From germline, CDR1 is MNHEY and CDR2 SMNVEV (reference sequence). With V trimmed by 3 bases and J by 6 bases, 6 bases remained unmatched. The CDR3 reads CASSFAGGGIEQYF. In nucleotides, the CDR3 is TGTGCCAGCAGTTTTGCGGGAGGGGGTATCGAGCAGTACTTC.

This rearrangement joins TRBV5-1 to TRBJ2-2; 12 bases agree with TRBD2. CDR1 and CDR2 (germline): SGHRS, YFSETQ. Germline trimming cut 4 bases from V and 1 base from J; bases unmatched to any gene: 8. The CDR3 is 18 residues long. The CDR3 DNA follows: TGCGCCAGCAGCATGAAGACTAGCGGGAGCCAGAACACCGGGGAGCTGTTTTTT. Translating it yields CASSMKTSGSQNTGELFF.

The chain has TRBV19 and TRBJ1-1, with a tentative D call TRBD1 (5 bases). The V and J ends lost 1 base and 2 bases respectively, with 8 bases between them. CDR3 length equals 14 residues. CDR1 LNHDA and CDR2 SQIVND come from the germline V gene (reference sequence). As DNA, the CDR3 is TGTGCCAGTAGTATAGGCGACAGAAACACTGAAGCTTTCTTT. It translates to CASSIGDRNTEAFF.

The sample holds many counts of this clone. Other nucleotide sequences from this sample produce the same CDR3. The rearrangement links TRBV2 to TRBJ2-7, with D possibly matching TRBD1 (5 bases). Germline CDR1 is SNHLY and CDR2 is FYNNEI. This CDR3 comprises 12 residues. Trimming shortened V by 4 bases and J by 3 bases, and 7 bases separated the two germline ends. CDR3 nucleotide sequence: TGTGCCAGCAGTGTCAGGGACTACGAGCAGTACTTC. This sequence encodes CASSVRDYEQYF.

The J gene is TRBJ2-7, the V gene TRBV5-1; the match to TRBD2 covers 12 bases. CDR3 length equals 18 residues. V was clipped by 0 bases and J by 4 bases; unmatched bases: 11. Germline V gene sequence: CDR1 SGHRS, CDR2 YFSETQ. CDR3 sequence: CASSLGPLAGGQGYEQYF. In DNA form, the CDR3 reads TGCGCCAGCAGCTTGGGGCCGCTAGCGGGAGGGCAGGGTTACGAGCAGTACTTC.

This clone was counted between two and nine times. The chain is built from TRBV9 and TRBJ2-1, with D perhaps matching TRBD2 (5 bases). The CDR3 is made up of 15 amino acids. Between the trimmed V and J ends, which lost 3 bases and 4 bases, there was a span of 14 bases. From germline, CDR1 is SGDLS and CDR2 YYNGEE. CDR3 residues: CASSGAANGYNEQFF. CDR3 nucleotide sequence: TGTGCCAGCAGCGGAGCGGCTAACGGGTACAATGAGCAGTTCTTC.

This clone has more than one count but fewer than ten. The CDR3 DNA sequence: TGTGCCAGAGGGACAGAAGGAAACACCATATATTTT. Residues: CARGTEGNTIYF. The chain couples TRBV2 to TRBJ1-3; 7 bases align to TRBD1. This CDR3 region has 12 residues. V was pared by 9 bases and J by 4 bases, with 3 bases of the junction left unmatched. Germline CDR1 is SNHLY and CDR2 is FYNNEI.

This clone was found a few times. Distinct nucleotide sequences in the sample also encode this CDR3. The genes are TRBV5-8 and TRBJ1-4, with 7 bases matching TRBD1. CDR1 is SGHTS and CDR2 is YDEGEE in the germline V gene. V shed 1 base and J 3 bases; nucleotides not matched to a gene: 0. The CDR3 has 14 residues. The DNA of the CDR3 is TGTGCCAGCAGCTTGCAGGGGGCTAATGAAAAACTGTTTTTT. Residues: CASSLQGANEKLFF. The whole variable domain, remainder taken from reference TRBV5-8 and TRBJ1-4, is EAGVTQSPTHLIKTRGQQATLRCSPISGHTSVYWYQQALGLGLQFLLWYDEGEERNRGNFPPRFSGRQFPNYSSELNVNALELEDSALYLCASSLQGANEKLFFGSGTQLSVL.

A remark on this clone: This sample includes further DNA sequences coding for the same CDR3. The V and J genes are TRBV5-1 and TRBJ1-1; D uncertain. Trimming removed 0 bases at V and 3 bases at J, with 6 bases between. CDR3 length: 13 residues. The germline gives CDR1 SGHRS, CDR2 YFSETQ. CDR3 DNA: TGCGCCAGCAGCTTGGCCGGGTACACTGAAGCTTTCTTT. Translating gives CASSLAGYTEAFF. The entire variable domain, with the rest obtained from reference TRBV5-1 and TRBJ1-1, is as follows: KAGVTQTPRYLIKTRGQQVTLSCSPISGHRSVSWYQQTPGQGLQFLFEYFSETQRNKGNFPGRFSGRQFSNSRSEMNVSTLELGDSALYLCASSLAGYTEAFFGQGTRLTVV.

The table lists this clone with a count of one. This chain joins TRBV4-2 and TRBJ1-1; 7 nucleotides agree with TRBD1. Losses at the gene ends were 0 bases for V and 7 bases for J; bases not matched to a gene: 17. The CDR3 loop spans 18 amino acids. Looked up from germline, CDR1 is LGHNA and CDR2 is YNFKEQ. CDR3 sequence reads: CASSQDISPGDSRFEAFF. In nucleotides, the CDR3 is TGTGCCAGCAGCCAAGACATTTCCCCTGGGGACAGCCGATTTGAAGCTTTCTTT.

The chain employs TRBV3-1 (or the pseudogene TRBV3-2) and TRBJ2-7, with D perhaps TRBD2 (6 bases). The V end lost 7 bases, the J end lost 3 bases, and 25 bases lay between the germline ends. CDR1 is LGHDT and CDR2 is YNNKEL in the germline V gene (reference sequence). The CDR3 has 17 residues. CDR3 nucleotide sequence: TGTGCCAGCACCCAGGCGGCCGGAAGGCAGGGAGGCTACGAGCAGTACTTC. The encoded protein is CASTQAAGRQGGYEQYF.

CDR3 sequence (DNA): TGTGCCAGCTGCCGGGACATTACCCTTGAAGCTTTCTTT. This translates into CASCRDITLEAFF. V is TRBV7-9 and J is TRBJ1-1; maybe TRBD1 (6 bases). CDR3 length equals 13 residues. The V gene's germline CDR1 is SEHNR and CDR2 FQNEAQ (reference sequence). V was shortened by 8 bases and J by 7 bases, with 17 bases between the two germline ends.

The chain has TRBV12-3 or TRBV12-4 and TRBJ1-6; no reliable D call. The CDR3 spans 13 residues. Trimming shortened V by 10 bases and J by 6 bases, and 13 bases separated the two germline ends. The CDR3 coding sequence is TGTGCCACCCGGTCACAGTTTAATTCACCCCTCCACTTT. Translated: CATRSQFNSPLHF.

The chain is built from TRBV11-2 and TRBJ1-2; unclear D gene. Deletions cut 4 bases from V and 7 bases from J, with 28 bases between. Germline V gene lookup returns CDR1 SGHAT and CDR2 FQNNGV. The CDR3 is made up of 18 amino acids. CDR3 region: CASSWFLQTTSGVVGYTF. As DNA, the CDR3 is TGTGCCAGCAGCTGGTTTCTTCAGACTACTTCGGGTGTTGTTGGCTACACCTTC.

The chain is built from TRBV19 and TRBJ1-1; a possible D gene is TRBD1 (5 bases). Germline CDR1 reads LNHDA; CDR2 reads SQIVND (reference sequence). Trimming removed 7 bases at V and 0 bases at J, with 12 bases between. CDR3 size: 14 residues. The CDR3 sequence: CASTRQQLNTEAFF. Here the CDR3 DNA reads TGTGCCAGTACCCGACAGCAATTGAACACTGAAGCTTTCTTT.

This sequence joins TRBV9 and TRBJ2-7; 13 bases fit TRBD2. CDR1 is SGDLS and CDR2 is YYNGEE in the germline V gene. V gave up 3 bases and J gave up 3 bases; unmatched junction bases: 3. The CDR3 runs 15 residues. CDR3 amino acids: CASSGGLAGLYEQYF. For the CDR3, the DNA is TGTGCCAGCAGCGGGGGACTAGCGGGACTCTACGAGCAGTACTTC.

This clone was seen once. The chain uses TRBV13 and TRBJ2-5; the match to TRBD2 covers 8 bases. CDR1 PRHDT and CDR2 FYEKMQ come from the germline V gene (reference sequence). This CDR3 has 15 amino acids. After removal of 5 bases from V and 5 bases from J, the junction contained 10 bases not matched to a gene. CDR3 in DNA: TGTGCCAGCAGCCGCGTCGGGGGGGCTGGGGAGACCCAGTACTTC. It codes for CASSRVGGAGETQYF. The whole variable domain, filled in from reference TRBV13 and TRBJ2-5, reads AAGVIQSPRHLIKEKRETATLKCYPIPRHDTVYWYQQGPGQDPQFLISFYEKMQSDKGSIPDRFSAQQFSDYHSELNMSSLELGDSALYFCASSRVGGAGETQYFGPGTRLLVL.

This clone came up once. The J gene is TRBJ1-1, the V gene TRBV5-1, with a possible D match to TRBD1 (6 bases). CDR1 is SGHRS and CDR2 is YFSETQ in the germline V gene. The CDR3 runs to 12 residues. Trimming left V 4 bases short and J 6 bases short, with 10 bases between. For the CDR3, the DNA is TGCGCCAGCAGCAGAGGGACACCTGAAGCTTTCTTT. Protein: CASSRGTPEAFF.

The rearrangement uses TRBV9 and TRBJ1-2, with TRBD1 matching over 8 bases. The V gene end was trimmed by 5 bases and the J gene end by 5 bases; junction bases not matched to a gene: 5. This CDR3 is 13 amino acids long. Germline V gene lookup returns CDR1 SGDLS and CDR2 YYNGEE. CDR3 in DNA: TGTGCCAGCAGTACAGGGGGTTCGTATGGCTACACCTTC. It codes for CASSTGGSYGYTF. Based on the CDR3 plus reference TRBV9 and TRBJ1-2, the full variable domain is DSGVTQTPKHLITATGQRVTLRCSPRSGDLSVYWYQQSLDQGLQFLIQYYNGEERAKGNILERFSAQQFPDLHSELNLSSLELGDSALYFCASSTGGSYGYTFGSGTRLTVV.

The chain recombines TRBV27 with TRBJ2-1; D ambiguous. V was pared by 7 bases and J by 8 bases, with 9 bases between. CDR3 length equals 11 residues. Germline values: CDR1 MNHEY, CDR2 SMNVEV (reference sequence). Here the CDR3 DNA reads TGTGCCAGCACAGATGGGCATGAGCAGTTCTTC. It translates to CASTDGHEQFF.

The chain is built from TRBV13 and TRBJ2-2; TRBD1 aligns across 8 bases. The germline V gene has CDR1 PRHDT and CDR2 FYEKMQ (reference sequence). The CDR3 is made up of 15 amino acids. After removal of 0 bases from V and 3 bases from J, the junction contained 0 bases not matched to a gene. DNA for the CDR3: TGTGCCAGCAGCTTAGGGGACAGGGACACCGGGGAGCTGTTTTTT. Its translation is CASSLGDRDTGELFF.

The CDR3, as DNA: TGCAGCGTTGAAGGCTCCGCGGGGGACGGCTACACCTTC. It encodes CSVEGSAGDGYTF. J is TRBJ1-2 and V is TRBV29-1; the D gene is possibly TRBD1 (5 bases). This CDR3 contains 13 residues. V lost 1 base, J lost 8 bases, and 14 bases lay in between. Germline CDR1 SQVTM, CDR2 ANQGSEA.

The chain employs TRBV29-1 and TRBJ2-3; 7 bases are a match to TRBD2. CDR1 is SQVTM, CDR2 ANQGSEA, per germline. This CDR3 region has 14 residues. The J segment lost 3 bases and the V segment lost 6 bases, leaving 9 bases of the junction unmatched. Written as DNA, the CDR3 is TGCAGCGTGGGACGGGAGGCCCTTACAGATACGCAGTATTTT. Translating gives CSVGREALTDTQYF.

The rearrangement uses TRBV2 and TRBJ2-7; D ambiguous. Trimming shortened V by 0 bases and J by 3 bases, and 3 bases separated the two germline ends. The CDR3 is 12 amino acids. The germline gives CDR1 SNHLY, CDR2 FYNNEI. The CDR3 sequence: CASSEASYEQYF. The CDR3 bases are TGTGCCAGCAGTGAAGCCAGCTACGAGCAGTACTTC.

This sequence joins TRBV6-5 and TRBJ1-4, with D possibly matching TRBD1 (6 bases). V was pared by 2 bases and J by 8 bases, with 18 bases between. The germline V gene has CDR1 MNHEY and CDR2 SVGAGI. This CDR3 region has 16 residues. The CDR3 DNA follows: TGTGCCAGCAGTTACCTCCCCGGGACATTGGGGGAAAAACTGTTTTTT. Translating it yields CASSYLPGTLGEKLFF.

The genes are TRBV5-1 and TRBJ2-1, with a tentative D call TRBD2 (6 bases). Germline V lookup: CDR1 SGHRS, CDR2 YFSETQ. V was clipped by 3 bases and J by 3 bases, with 13 bases between them. This CDR3 comprises 15 residues. The CDR3 DNA reads as TGCGCCAGCAGCTCCGGCGGTAGCGGCTACAATGAGCAGTTCTTC. This codes for CASSSGGSGYNEQFF.